A selection of T cell receptor beta chains follows, all from one sample in a study of T-cell memory formation after mild COVID-19. Each CDR3 protein is one row after TCRdb ran MiXCR on the 5' RACE reads. Of 400,000 to 450,000 distinct CDR3 sequences in the sample, about 20% were seen once. Material: PBMCs or a T cell subset sorted from them (not recorded which). These TCRs come from a man younger than 30 who had mild COVID-19 (a few samples of this study predate the infection). Cell type and time point are not known. The CDR3 runs from the conserved cysteine through the conserved F or W. A D gene is named only where the DNA matches it firmly. The size entry is marked missing in some rows and otherwise reads once, few, many or a size class.

V	J	size	D	DNA	CDR3
TRBV10-3	TRBJ2-3	.	TRBD2	TGTGCCATCAGTGGTAGTAGCGGGGGCACAGATACGCAGTATTTT	CAISGSSGGTDTQYF
TRBV15	TRBJ2-5	.	.	TGTGCCACCAGCAGAGCGGGGGTTCGAGAGACCCAGTACTTC	CATSRAGVRETQYF
TRBV6-6	TRBJ2-3	few	.	TGTGCCAGCACTAAACTGGATACGCAGTATTTT	CASTKLDTQYF
TRBV5-1	TRBJ2-7	.	.	TGCGCCAGCAGCTTGGAGATCGTGGGCGAGCAGTACTTC	CASSLEIVGEQYF
TRBV4-2	TRBJ1-2	.	.	TGTGCCAGCAGCCGAGAAGTTTCGGGAGCTAACTATGGCTACACCTTC	CASSREVSGANYGYTF
TRBV5-1	TRBJ1-1	few	.	TGCGCCAGCAGTGCGGAGAACACTGAAGCTTTCTTT	CASSAENTEAFF
TRBV5-1	TRBJ2-1	few	.	TGCGCCAGCAGCTTGGGGGCGATCTCCTACAATGAGCAGTTCTTC	CASSLGAISYNEQFF
TRBV7-9	TRBJ1-1	.	TRBD1	TGTGCCAGCAGCAAGACAGGGTTTGGGTCTGAAGCTTTCTTT	CASSKTGFGSEAFF
TRBV4-2	TRBJ1-1	few	.	TGTGCCAGCAGCCAAATGGGTAAGGGCTCTGAAGCTTTCTTT	CASSQMGKGSEAFF
TRBV27	TRBJ2-2	few	.	TGTGTCTCGAGAGGGGGGGTGTACACCGGGGAGCTGTTTTTT	CVSRGGVYTGELFF
TRBV3-1	TRBJ1-5	.	.	TGTGCCAGCAGCCAAGGGCCCCGGCCTGATCAGCCCCAGCATTTT	CASSQGPRPDQPQHF
TRBV12-3/TRBV12-4	TRBJ2-5	.	.	TGTGCCAGCAGAGCCGGGATCCAAGAGACCCAGTACTTC	CASRAGIQETQYF
TRBV3-1	TRBJ1-4	.	TRBD1	TGTGCCAGCAGCCATGGGACAGAGAGTGAAAAACTGTTTTTT	CASSHGTESEKLFF
TRBV6-6	TRBJ2-1	.	.	TGTGCCAGCACCAAGGGACGGGGAACCTACAATGAGCAGTTCTTC	CASTKGRGTYNEQFF
TRBV20-1	TRBJ2-3	.	.	TGCAGTGCTGGGGGACCGAGCACAGATACGCAGTATTTT	CSAGGPSTDTQYF
TRBV5-1	TRBJ2-4	.	TRBD1	TGCGCCACGACCGAAACGACAGGGGGGAACATTCAGTACTTC	CATTETTGGNIQYF
TRBV2	TRBJ1-1	.	.	TGTGCCACCTCAGGGGCCATCACTGAAGCTTTCTTT	CATSGAITEAFF
TRBV12-3/TRBV12-4	TRBJ1-4	.	.	TGTGCCAGCACCGGGACGGAACAGAATGAAAAACTGTTTTTT	CASTGTEQNEKLFF
TRBV7-2	TRBJ1-1	few	TRBD1	TGTGCCAGCGTTCCGCAGCCGGGACAGATTGAAGCTTTCTTT	CASVPQPGQIEAFF
TRBV10-3	TRBJ2-6	.	.	TGTGGGGCCAGGGCAGACTCTGGGGCCAACGTCCTGACTTTC	CGARADSGANVLTF
TRBV7-2	TRBJ2-3	.	TRBD2	TGTGCCAGCAGCCCGGGACTAGAGACAGATACGCAGTATTTT	CASSPGLETDTQYF
TRBV6-1	TRBJ1-1	.	.	TGTGCCAGCAGTGAAGTAACTGGGATGAACACTGAAGCTTTCTTT	CASSEVTGMNTEAFF
TRBV6-6	TRBJ2-3	.	.	TGTGCCAGCAACGGGAACCTACAAGGGACGCAGTATTTT	CASNGNLQGTQYF
TRBV5-1	TRBJ2-7	few	.	TGCGCCAGCAGCTTGGGGCAGGGGCGGATGGTGGAGCAGTACTTC	CASSLGQGRMVEQYF
TRBV24-1	TRBJ1-1	.	.	TGTGCCACCAGCCGGACGGAGAACACTGAAGCTTTCTTT	CATSRTENTEAFF
TRBV6-6	TRBJ1-5	.	.	TGTGCCGGCGCGGGATTCAATCAGCCCCAGCATTTT	CAGAGFNQPQHF
TRBV4-1	TRBJ1-4	.	.	TGCGCCAGCAGCCAAGAGCAGGGGTATGAAAAACTGTTTTTT	CASSQEQGYEKLFF
TRBV20-1	TRBJ2-5	many	TRBD1	TGCAGTGCTACCGGGACAGGGGTAAAGACCCAGTACTTC	CSATGTGVKTQYF
TRBV4-2	TRBJ1-3	few	.	TGTGCCAGCAGCCAAGTCGCTGGAAACACCATATATTTT	CASSQVAGNTIYF
TRBV10-3	TRBJ1-1	.	TRBD1	TGTGCCATCAGGGGACAGGGGGGCGGAACTGAAGCTTTCTTT	CAIRGQGGGTEAFF
TRBV18	TRBJ2-1	.	.	TGTGCCAGCTCACCGACGAGGGGCAACTACAATGAGCAGTTCTTC	CASSPTRGNYNEQFF
TRBV5-1	TRBJ2-2	few	.	TGCGCCAGCCGGGACGGCTCCGCGAACACCGGGGAGCTGTTTTTT	CASRDGSANTGELFF
TRBV9	TRBJ1-1	many	.	TGTGCCAGCAGCGTAGGAGGGGATAGCGCTGAAGCTTTCTTT	CASSVGGDSAEAFF
TRBV18	TRBJ1-1	.	.	TGTGCCAGCTCCCGGGAGGGGGAGCTGGGCACTGAAGCTTTCTTT	CASSREGELGTEAFF
TRBV5-1	TRBJ2-5	few	.	TGCGCCAGCATCCGTGACGGAGGGGTGGTCGAGACCCAGTACTTC	CASIRDGGVVETQYF
TRBV5-1	TRBJ2-1	.	TRBD2	TGCGCCAGCAGCTTGGCGGCGGGGGGGCCCGATGAGCAGTTCTTC	CASSLAAGGPDEQFF
TRBV15	TRBJ2-5	many	.	TGTGCCACCAGTCGGGGCGGGGCCCAAGAGACCCAGTACTTC	CATSRGGAQETQYF
TRBV20-1	TRBJ1-4	.	.	TGCAGTGCTAGAGATTTAAGGTCCCGGGAAAAACTGTTTTTT	CSARDLRSREKLFF
TRBV5-4	TRBJ1-1	many	.	TGTGCCAGCAGCCACCGGACAGCAGAAGCTTTCTTT	CASSHRTAEAFF
TRBV28	TRBJ2-1	few	.	TGTGCCAGCCGACCGGGGTACTCCTACAATGAGCAGTTCTTC	CASRPGYSYNEQFF
TRBV3-1	TRBJ2-3	many	.	TGTGCCAGCAGCCCCCAGGAGGGGCATACGCAGTATTTT	CASSPQEGHTQYF
TRBV5-1	TRBJ2-1	.	.	TGCGCCAGCAGCCGAGAATTAAGCTCCTACAATGAGCAGTTCTTC	CASSRELSSYNEQFF
TRBV29-1	TRBJ1-1	few	.	TGCAGCGTTGCGTGGGACACTGAAGCTTTCTTT	CSVAWDTEAFF
TRBV5-1	TRBJ2-2	few	.	TGCGCCAGCAGCCTCAACACGGGTCCCACCGGGGAGCTGTTTTTT	CASSLNTGPTGELFF
TRBV20-1	TRBJ2-5	few	TRBD1	TGCAGGGCACCCCATCAGGGGGCAGTTGAGACCCAGTACTTC	CRAPHQGAVETQYF
TRBV6-2/TRBV6-3	TRBJ2-1	.	.	TGTGCCAGCAGTTACTCGAACGGGGCCTACAATGAGCAGTTCTTC	CASSYSNGAYNEQFF